A selection of T cell receptor beta chains follows, all from one sample in a study of cytomegalovirus exposure and HLA in healthy donors. Sequencing used immunoSEQ multiplex PCR; TCRdb keeps in-frame clones, though not all of them. This table has 150,000 to 200,000 clones, over 70% appearing once. Sequenced sample: PBMCs. These receptors were collected from a man aged 40-50 years in good health and CMV-seronegative. The CDR3 runs from the conserved cysteine through the conserved F or W. A D gene is named only where the DNA matches it firmly. Rows may omit the clone size; those that give it use once, few, many or a size class.

DNA: TGCGCCAGCAGCCAAGTGGTCAGCTATGGCTACACCTTC
CDR3: CASSQVVSYGYTF
D: .
V: TRBV4-3
size: .
J: TRBJ1-2
length: 13

DNA: TGTGCCAGCTCCCAGGGGCCCAATCAGCCCCAGCATTTT
CDR3: CASSQGPNQPQHF
D: .
V: TRBV18
size: .
J: TRBJ1-5
length: 13

DNA: TGCGCCAGCAGCTCCAGGGGTGGTCAGCCCCAGCATTTT
CDR3: CASSSRGGQPQHF
D: .
V: TRBV5-1
size: few
J: TRBJ1-5
length: 13

DNA: TGTGCCAGTAGTAACGTTCGACAGCTGAACACCGGGGAGCTGTTTTTT
CDR3: CASSNVRQLNTGELFF
D: .
V: TRBV19
size: .
J: TRBJ2-2
length: 16

DNA: TGTGCCAGCAGCTCGGTCGGGGGGGCCGGGAATGAGCAGTTCTTC
CDR3: CASSSVGGAGNEQFF
D: TRBD2
V: TRBV11-2
size: once
J: TRBJ2-1
length: 15

DNA: TGTGCCAGCAGTTCTCGACAGGGGTTCTACAATGAGCAGTTCTTC
CDR3: CASSSRQGFYNEQFF
D: TRBD1
V: TRBV27
size: .
J: TRBJ2-1
length: 15

DNA: TGTGCCAGCTCACCACCAAAAATCTTGGTAGGGGGCACTGAAGCTTTCTTT
CDR3: CASSPPKILVGGTEAFF
D: .
V: TRBV18
size: .
J: TRBJ1-1
length: 17

DNA: TGTGCCAGTAGTACCCCGACAGCTACTATCTATGGCTACACCTTC
CDR3: CASSTPTATIYGYTF
D: .
V: TRBV19
size: .
J: TRBJ1-2
length: 15

DNA: TGTGCCAGCAGCCCCGACTCACCCGCGACCAATGAGCAGTTCTTC
CDR3: CASSPDSPATNEQFF
D: .
V: TRBV9
size: .
J: TRBJ2-1
length: 15

DNA: TGTGCCATCTGGGGCGGAACAGCAAATCAGCCCCAGCATTTT
CDR3: CAIWGGTANQPQHF
D: .
V: TRBV10-3
size: once
J: TRBJ1-5
length: 14

DNA: TGTGCCAGCAGCTTGACAGGGTCTGGGGCCAACGTCCTGACTTTC
CDR3: CASSLTGSGANVLTF
D: .
V: TRBV5-6
size: few
J: TRBJ2-6
length: 15

DNA: TGTGCCGGGACAGTATATGGCTACACCTTC
CDR3: CAGTVYGYTF
D: TRBD1
V: TRBV30
size: .
J: TRBJ1-2
length: 10

DNA: TGTGCCAGCAGCTCAACAGCTGGACAGCCCCAGCATTTT
CDR3: CASSSTAGQPQHF
D: .
V: TRBV7-2
size: .
J: TRBJ1-5
length: 13

DNA: TGTGCCAGCACCCTCTCCGGGGAATACAATGAGCAGTTCTTC
CDR3: CASTLSGEYNEQFF
D: .
V: TRBV7-3
size: .
J: TRBJ2-1
length: 14

DNA: TGTGCCAGCAGCTTGGGGGCACAGTTTGGCAATCAGCCCCAGCATTTT
CDR3: CASSLGAQFGNQPQHF
D: .
V: TRBV7-2
size: .
J: TRBJ1-5
length: 16

DNA: TGCAGCGTTGAAGATCTCCGGTCGGGAATGAACACTGAAGCTTTCTTT
CDR3: CSVEDLRSGMNTEAFF
D: .
V: TRBV29-1
size: .
J: TRBJ1-1
length: 16

DNA: TGTGCCAGCAGCTTAAACAGTTTCTACGAGCAGTACTTC
CDR3: CASSLNSFYEQYF
D: .
V: TRBV7-6
size: few
J: TRBJ2-7
length: 13

DNA: TGTGCCAGCAGCTCACGACAGGGGGCTAACTATGGCTACACCTTC
CDR3: CASSSRQGANYGYTF
D: TRBD1
V: TRBV7-8
size: .
J: TRBJ1-2
length: 15

DNA: TGTGCCAGTAGTATGCGGGGCACTGAAGCTTTCTTT
CDR3: CASSMRGTEAFF
D: .
V: TRBV19
size: .
J: TRBJ1-1
length: 12

DNA: TGTGCCATCAGTGAGTCACTCCCAGAGGGCAATCAGCCCCAGCATTTT
CDR3: CAISESLPEGNQPQHF
D: .
V: TRBV10-3
size: .
J: TRBJ1-5
length: 16

DNA: TGTGCCAGCAGCCCCGGACAGGGCAACTATGGCTACACCTTC
CDR3: CASSPGQGNYGYTF
D: TRBD1
V: TRBV7-3
size: .
J: TRBJ1-2
length: 14

DNA: TGCGCCAGCAGCTTCCAACCGGGACAGGGAACTGGAAACACCATATATTTT
CDR3: CASSFQPGQGTGNTIYF
D: TRBD1
V: TRBV5-1
size: .
J: TRBJ1-3
length: 17

DNA: TGTGCCAGCAGCGCGATAGCGGGAGGGGCACCCGGGTCCGGGGATGAGCAGTTCTTC
CDR3: CASSAIAGGAPGSGDEQFF
D: TRBD2
V: TRBV7-2
size: once
J: TRBJ2-1
length: 19

DNA: TGTGCCAGCAGCACCGCCGTCGGGCGGGAGGGGGCCTACAATGAGCAGTTCTTC
CDR3: CASSTAVGREGAYNEQFF
D: TRBD2
V: TRBV7-9
size: once
J: TRBJ2-1
length: 18

DNA: TGTGCCAGCAGCTTCGGGACTAGCGGTTTCTACGAGCAGTACTTC
CDR3: CASSFGTSGFYEQYF
D: TRBD2
V: TRBV11-3
size: .
J: TRBJ2-7
length: 15

DNA: TGTGCCAGCAGCTTAAGTCACCGAACTGAAGAGACCCAGTACTTC
CDR3: CASSLSHRTEETQYF
D: .
V: TRBV7-3
size: .
J: TRBJ2-5
length: 15

DNA: TGTGCCAGCAGCTTACCCAGGACAGGGAACAATGAGCAGTTCTTC
CDR3: CASSLPRTGNNEQFF
D: TRBD1
V: TRBV7-2
size: .
J: TRBJ2-1
length: 15

DNA: TGTGCCAGTACCCCACTAGCGGGAAATGAGCAGTTCTTC
CDR3: CASTPLAGNEQFF
D: TRBD2
V: TRBV19
size: .
J: TRBJ2-1
length: 13

DNA: TGCGCCAGCAGCCAGGGCGCTGGACAGCCCTACGAGCAGTACTTC
CDR3: CASSQGAGQPYEQYF
D: .
V: TRBV4-1
size: once
J: TRBJ2-7
length: 15

DNA: TGTGCCAGCTCGGCGGGGCAGACCTACGAGCAGTACTTC
CDR3: CASSAGQTYEQYF
D: .
V: TRBV18
size: .
J: TRBJ2-7
length: 13

DNA: TGTGCCAGCAGACCTTGGACAGGGGCTGGAAACACCATATATTTT
CDR3: CASRPWTGAGNTIYF
D: TRBD1
V: TRBV6-6
size: .
J: TRBJ1-3
length: 15

DNA: TGTGCCAGCAGCGTGGCTAGCGGCCTCTTCACAGATACGCAGTATTTT
CDR3: CASSVASGLFTDTQYF
D: TRBD2
V: TRBV9
size: .
J: TRBJ2-3
length: 16

DNA: TGTGCCAGCAGCACACGGACTAGCGTCAATGAGCAGTTCTTC
CDR3: CASSTRTSVNEQFF
D: TRBD2
V: TRBV7-2
size: .
J: TRBJ2-1
length: 14

DNA: TGCGCCAGCAGCGGGTCGTTCAGGACAGTCAGAAGCAATGAAAAACTGTTTTTT
CDR3: CASSGSFRTVRSNEKLFF
D: .
V: TRBV5-1
size: .
J: TRBJ1-4
length: 18

DNA: TGTGCCAGCAGCCCAACAGGGGGGAGGTCCTACAATGAGCAGTTCTTC
CDR3: CASSPTGGRSYNEQFF
D: TRBD1
V: TRBV7-2
size: .
J: TRBJ2-1
length: 16

DNA: TGTGCCAGCAGTGAGGGACTCGGGGGCTACACCTTC
CDR3: CASSEGLGGYTF
D: .
V: TRBV6-1
size: .
J: TRBJ1-2
length: 12

DNA: TGCGCCAGCAGCTCACGGACGGGGGAGACCCAGTACTTC
CDR3: CASSSRTGETQYF
D: .
V: TRBV5-1
size: .
J: TRBJ2-5
length: 13

DNA: TGTGCCAGCAGTGAACAAACACGGGGACTAGGAGGAGAAGCTTTCTTT
CDR3: CASSEQTRGLGGEAFF
D: .
V: TRBV25-1
size: .
J: TRBJ1-1
length: 16

DNA: TGTGCCAGCAGCTTAGGACAGGGCCTCGGTGGGTACGAGCAGTACTTC
CDR3: CASSLGQGLGGYEQYF
D: TRBD1
V: TRBV7-2
size: .
J: TRBJ2-7
length: 16

DNA: TGTGCCATCAGTCGATCGGGACAGGGTCTCTCGGAAGCCTACGAGCAGTACTTC
CDR3: CAISRSGQGLSEAYEQYF
D: TRBD1
V: TRBV10-3
size: .
J: TRBJ2-7
length: 18

DNA: TGTGCTAGTGGTTTGGGGCAACAGGGAGATGAGCAGTTCTTC
CDR3: CASGLGQQGDEQFF
D: .
V: TRBV12-5
size: .
J: TRBJ2-1
length: 14

DNA: TGTGCCAGCAGCAACAGGGAGCTTCATGGAAACACCATATATTTT
CDR3: CASSNRELHGNTIYF
D: .
V: TRBV9
size: .
J: TRBJ1-3
length: 15

DNA: TGTGCCAGCAGCTGGCGGGACCTAGGGTACGAGCAGTACTTC
CDR3: CASSWRDLGYEQYF
D: .
V: TRBV13
size: .
J: TRBJ2-7
length: 14

DNA: TGTGCCAGCATTCCTCCGGGACAGGGCATCAATGAGCAGTTCTTC
CDR3: CASIPPGQGINEQFF
D: TRBD1
V: TRBV6-5
size: .
J: TRBJ2-1
length: 15

DNA: TGTGCCAGCAGTTCATATAGCGGGGCGAACACCGGGGAGCTGTTTTTT
CDR3: CASSSYSGANTGELFF
D: TRBD2
V: TRBV25-1
size: .
J: TRBJ2-2
length: 16

DNA: TGTGCCAGCAGCTTAGACTATGAGCAGTTCTTC
CDR3: CASSLDYEQFF
D: .
V: TRBV7-9
size: .
J: TRBJ2-1
length: 11

DNA: TGCGCCAGCAGCCAAGTTGGCGGAGGGGAGCAGTTCTTC
CDR3: CASSQVGGGEQFF
D: .
V: TRBV4-3
size: .
J: TRBJ2-1
length: 13

DNA: TGTGCCAGCAGCGCGGGACAGTCCTTCGGGATTCAGTACTTC
CDR3: CASSAGQSFGIQYF
D: .
V: TRBV7-8
size: .
J: TRBJ2-4
length: 14

DNA: TGTGCCAGTAGTTTCCTCAGGGAGAACACTGAAGCTTTCTTT
CDR3: CASSFLRENTEAFF
D: .
V: TRBV19
size: few
J: TRBJ1-1
length: 14

DNA: TGTGCCACCAGCAGAGACAGGTCTGCGGGGGCCAACGTCCTGACTTTC
CDR3: CATSRDRSAGANVLTF
D: .
V: TRBV15
size: .
J: TRBJ2-6
length: 16

DNA: TGTGCCAGTAGTACGACAGGGGCGGGCACTGAAGCTTTCTTT
CDR3: CASSTTGAGTEAFF
D: TRBD1
V: TRBV19
size: .
J: TRBJ1-1
length: 14

DNA: TGTGCCAGCAGCTTGGGCGGGGGTTTTGGCTACACCTTC
CDR3: CASSLGGGFGYTF
D: .
V: TRBV7-2
size: .
J: TRBJ1-2
length: 13

DNA: TGTGCCAGCAGCCAACCCGGGACACTTTTTAATTCACCCCTCCACTTT
CDR3: CASSQPGTLFNSPLHF
D: .
V: TRBV14
size: .
J: TRBJ1-6
length: 16

DNA: TGTGCCAGCAGCCCTGAGCGGGGGAGGACTAGCGGGAGGGGTGTTGAGCAGTTCTTC
CDR3: CASSPERGRTSGRGVEQFF
D: TRBD2
V: TRBV5-4
size: .
J: TRBJ2-1
length: 19

DNA: TGTGCCAGCACCTTTGGCAGGGGATTCAACAATGAGCAGTTCTTC
CDR3: CASTFGRGFNNEQFF
D: .
V: TRBV28
size: .
J: TRBJ2-1
length: 15

DNA: TGTGCCAGCAACGCCGAGCGGGCCCTAAACAATGAGCAGTTCTTC
CDR3: CASNAERALNNEQFF
D: .
V: TRBV27
size: .
J: TRBJ2-1
length: 15

DNA: TGCGCCAGCAGCCAAGTTATCCAAAGCGGTCGAGACACCGGGGAGCTGTTTTTT
CDR3: CASSQVIQSGRDTGELFF
D: .
V: TRBV4-1
size: .
J: TRBJ2-2
length: 18

DNA: TGTGCCAGCAGTGCCCCAGGGGGCGGGTACGAGCAGTACTTC
CDR3: CASSAPGGGYEQYF
D: TRBD1
V: TRBV25-1
size: .
J: TRBJ2-7
length: 14

DNA: TGTGCCAGCAGCCAGGGACACCCCTCAGTCGGTGAGCAGTTCTTC
CDR3: CASSQGHPSVGEQFF
D: .
V: TRBV9
size: few
J: TRBJ2-1
length: 15